These T cell receptor beta chains were read from a single sample in a study of cytomegalovirus exposure and HLA in healthy donors. Libraries were prepared by immunoSEQ multiplex PCR; TCRdb keeps only in-frame clonotypes and omits some of them. The sample includes about 58,000 clones, roughly 90% of them seen just once. Sequenced material: PBMCs. These TCRs come from a man aged 18 to 30 in good health and CMV-seronegative. The CDR3 runs from the conserved cysteine through the conserved F or W. A D gene is named only where the DNA matches it firmly. Some rows mark clone size as missing; the rest say once, few, many or name a class of expanded clone.

v_call: TRBV9
j_call: TRBJ2-7
clone_size: few
d_call: TRBD1
cdr3_aa: CASSASLGQGYEQYF
cdr3_nt: TGTGCCAGCAGCGCCAGCCTCGGACAGGGGTACGAGCAGTACTTC

v_call: TRBV7-9
j_call: TRBJ2-1
clone_size: .
d_call: TRBD2
cdr3_aa: CASSFGLVTNEQFF
cdr3_nt: TGTGCCAGCAGCTTTGGACTAGTAACGAATGAGCAGTTCTTC

v_call: TRBV15
j_call: TRBJ2-1
clone_size: .
d_call: TRBD1
cdr3_aa: CATSLTGGGSGEQFF
cdr3_nt: TGTGCCACCAGCTTGACAGGGGGTGGATCTGGTGAGCAGTTCTTC

v_call: TRBV27
j_call: TRBJ2-1
clone_size: .
d_call: TRBD2
cdr3_aa: CASSLSGAYNEQFF
cdr3_nt: TGTGCCAGCAGCCTAAGCGGGGCCTACAATGAGCAGTTCTTC

v_call: TRBV5-4
j_call: TRBJ2-2
clone_size: .
d_call: TRBD2
cdr3_aa: CASSSPTVGGPGTGELFF
cdr3_nt: TGTGCCAGCAGCTCCCCTACTGTGGGAGGGCCGGGCACCGGGGAGCTGTTTTTT

v_call: TRBV7-9
j_call: TRBJ2-3
clone_size: .
d_call: TRBD2
cdr3_aa: CASSEAGDYQYF
cdr3_nt: TGTGCCAGCAGCGAGGCGGGAGACTATCAGTATTTT

v_call: TRBV2
j_call: TRBJ2-1
clone_size: .
d_call: .
cdr3_aa: CASSAIGYNEQFF
cdr3_nt: TGTGCCAGCAGTGCCATCGGCTACAATGAGCAGTTCTTC

v_call: TRBV11-1
j_call: TRBJ1-2
clone_size: .
d_call: .
cdr3_aa: CASSPGPGYTF
cdr3_nt: TGTGCCAGCAGCCCAGGTCCTGGCTACACCTTC

v_call: TRBV4-3
j_call: TRBJ2-7
clone_size: .
d_call: TRBD2
cdr3_aa: CASSQDLAGRSSYEQYF
cdr3_nt: TGCGCCAGCAGCCAAGATCTAGCGGGGAGGAGCTCCTACGAGCAGTACTTC

v_call: TRBV7-9
j_call: TRBJ2-3
clone_size: .
d_call: TRBD1
cdr3_aa: CASSADRIQTPHSTDTQYF
cdr3_nt: TGTGCCAGCAGCGCGGACAGGATTCAAACTCCCCATAGCACAGATACGCAGTATTTT

v_call: TRBV4-1
j_call: TRBJ2-1
clone_size: .
d_call: .
cdr3_aa: CASSQENNHNEQFF
cdr3_nt: TGCGCCAGCAGCCAAGAAAACAACCACAATGAGCAGTTCTTC

v_call: TRBV29-1
j_call: TRBJ1-2
clone_size: .
d_call: .
cdr3_aa: CSAPGLRGGGYTF
cdr3_nt: TGCAGCGCCCCCGGGCTTAGGGGGGGCGGCTACACCTTC

v_call: TRBV6-1
j_call: TRBJ1-1
clone_size: .
d_call: .
cdr3_aa: CASSEQPGTEAFF
cdr3_nt: TGTGCCAGCAGTGAGCAGCCGGGCACTGAAGCTTTCTTT

v_call: TRBV29-1
j_call: TRBJ2-1
clone_size: .
d_call: TRBD2
cdr3_aa: CSVSPTSGGYNEQFF
cdr3_nt: TGCAGCGTGAGCCCGACTAGCGGGGGGTACAATGAGCAGTTCTTC